The 14 T cell receptor beta chains reported below all come from one sample, sequenced in a study of T cell repertoires in cytomegalovirus infection. In TCRdb, the reads were re-called with MiXCR into one record per CDR3 protein. This sample has around 530,000 distinct CDR3 sequences, with approximately 17% found just once. Sequencing used CD8+ T cells from PBMCs. Every receptor here comes from a human donor in good health (CMV status not recorded). Some clones in this sample may be carry-over from other donors' samples.

The sample holds many counts of this clonotype. V is TRBV7-2 and J is TRBJ2-7, with D possibly TRBD2 on 6 matching bases. The CDR3 sequence is 14 residues long. The V gene's germline CDR1 is SGHTA and CDR2 FQGNSA. Trimming took 5 bases from V and 2 from J, leaving 13 bases between them. The CDR3 sequence is CASSQLANPYEQYF. CDR3 DNA sequence: TGTGCCAGCAGCCAGCTAGCGAATCCCTACGAGCAGTACTTC. Full variable domain (rest looked up from reference TRBV7-2 and TRBJ2-7): GAGVSQSPSNKVTEKGKDVELRCDPISGHTALYWYRQSLGQGLEFLIYFQGNSAPDKSGLPSDRFSAERTGGSVSTLTIQRTQQEDSAVYLCASSQLANPYEQYFGPGTRLTVT.

The V gene is TRBV7-9, the J gene TRBJ1-1, with D uncertain. The CDR3 sequence is 16 residues long. The V gene lost 0 bases and the J gene lost 0 bases, with 11 bases spanning the gap. Germline assignment: CDR1 SEHNR and CDR2 FQNEAQ (reference sequence). The CDR3 sequence is CASSLAEKAVNTEAFF. CDR3 in DNA: TGTGCCAGCAGCTTAGCGGAGAAAGCGGTGAACACTGAAGCTTTCTTT.

This clonotype was detected many times. The chain employs TRBV7-2 and TRBJ2-7; D is uncertain. Germline values: CDR1 SGHTA, CDR2 FQGNSA. Trimming took 1 base from V and 3 from J, leaving 22 bases between them. The CDR3 sequence is 18 residues long. The CDR3 loop is CASSLEQVSSILNYEQYF. The CDR3 DNA sequence: TGTGCCAGCAGCTTAGAGCAAGTCAGTAGTATTCTAAACTACGAGCAGTACTTC.

This chain connects TRBV12-3 or TRBV12-4 to TRBJ1-3; possible D gene TRBD1, 6 bases. Deletions cut 5 bases from V and 3 bases from J, with 11 bases between. This CDR3 region has 14 residues. The CDR3 DNA sequence: TGTGCCAGCAGTCCCGAAGGGGGTGGAAACACCATATATTTT. Translation gives CASSPEGGGNTIYF.

With respect to this clonotype: This may be a read error: a much more frequent sequence differs by one nucleotide. Since the CDR3 does not end with the conserved phenylalanine or tryptophan, this likely comes from a read error. The rearrangement uses TRBV4-1 and TRBJ2-1; TRBD2 matches 7 bases. The CDR3 sequence is 14 residues long. Germline V gives CDR1 MGHRA, CDR2 YSYEKL. J gave up 6 bases and V 6 bases, and 8 bases lay outside the gene matches. For the CDR3, the DNA is TGCGCCAGCAGTCAGCGAGCGGGGCCCAATGAGCAGTTCTTA. Amino acid sequence: CASSQRAGPNEQFL.

This chain uses TRBV19 with TRBJ1-1; D may be TRBD1 (6 bases). V lost 5 bases to trimming and J lost 1 base, with 11 bases between them. The CDR3 is 14 residues long. Looked up from germline, CDR1 is LNHDA and CDR2 is SQIVND (reference sequence). In DNA, the CDR3 is TGTGCCAGTAGTGCGGGACATGGGAACACTGAAGCTTTCTTT. It codes for CASSAGHGNTEAFF.

This clonotype was seen repeatedly, ten times or more. The chain combines TRBV6-6 with TRBJ2-7, with 7 bases identical to TRBD1. This CDR3 spans 13 amino acids. V shed 5 bases and J 5 bases; nucleotides not matched to a gene: 6. CDR1 MNHNY and CDR2 SVGAGI come from the germline V gene (reference sequence). Here the CDR3 reads CASSILGGNEQYF. CDR3 nucleotides: TGTGCCAGCAGTATCTTAGGGGGCAACGAGCAGTACTTC.

This clonotype was recorded at least ten times. The chain combines TRBV28 with TRBJ2-1, with a tentative D call TRBD2 (7 bases). Germline loops: CDR1 MDHEN, CDR2 SYDVKM. The CDR3 contains 15 residues. Trimming took off 2 bases at V and 6 bases at J, with 14 bases between the two ends. The CDR3 sequence is CASSLRGGAFNEQFF. The CDR3, as DNA: TGTGCCAGCAGTTTAAGAGGGGGGGCCTTCAATGAGCAGTTCTTC.

Comments on this clonotype: At one of its ends the junction is not consistent with the germline gene, which may arise from a read error. The genes are TRBV5-1 and TRBJ2-2, with 9 bases that match TRBD1. This CDR3 spans 17 amino acids. In germline, CDR1 is SGHRS, CDR2 YFSETQ. CDR3 nucleotide sequence: TGCGCCAGCAGCTCCCCAAAGACAGGGGGGAACACCGGGGTGCTGTTTTTT. This sequence encodes CASSSPKTGGNTGVLFF.

The chain recombines TRBV9 with TRBJ1-4; D unresolved. Germline V gene lookup returns CDR1 SGDLS and CDR2 YYNGEE. The CDR3 has 13 residues. V was pared by 3 bases and J by 5 bases, with 8 bases between. The CDR3 reads CASSEEGNEKLFF. DNA of the CDR3: TGTGCCAGCAGCGAGGAGGGAAATGAAAAACTGTTTTTT.

This clonotype was observed many times. This chain uses TRBV11-3 with TRBJ2-2; 10 nucleotides agree with TRBD2. Germline lookup yields CDR1 SGHNT and CDR2 YENEEA. V was clipped by 1 base and J by 4 bases; unmatched bases: 9. This CDR3 has 18 amino acids. CDR3: CASSLGGLAGAVTGELFF. DNA for the CDR3: TGTGCCAGCAGCTTAGGGGGTCTAGCGGGGGCTGTCACCGGGGAGCTGTTTTTT.

This clonotype was counted only a few times. The chain recombines TRBV7-9 with TRBJ1-5; D is unclear. CDR3 length equals 14 residues. From germline, CDR1 is SEHNR and CDR2 FQNEAQ (reference sequence). Deletions cut 5 bases from V and 0 bases from J, with 8 bases between. The CDR3 DNA is TGTGCCAGCAGCCAAGGGCTTAGCAATCAGCCCCAGCATTTT. As protein: CASSQGLSNQPQHF. Full variable domain (rest looked up from reference TRBV7-9 and TRBJ1-5): DTGVSQNPRHKITKRGQNVTFRCDPISEHNRLYWYRQTLGQGPEFLTYFQNEAQLEKSRLLSDRFSAERPKGSFSTLEIQRTEQGDSAMYLCASSQGLSNQPQHFGDGTRLSIL.

In its sample, this clonotype was seen a few times. The chain links TRBV6-5 to TRBJ2-5, with 8 nucleotides matching TRBD2. The trim removed 6 bases at V and 11 bases at J, leaving 8 bases unmatched. This CDR3 has 12 residues. Germline V gene data show CDR1 as MNHEY and CDR2 as SVGAGI. CDR3 in DNA: TGTGCCAGCAGCCAAACCGGGACTAGTCAGTACTTC. Translation: CASSQTGTSQYF.

Many counts were recorded for this clonotype. Written as DNA, the CDR3 is TGTGCCAGCAGCTTAAGACAGGGGGCGAACAATGAGCAGTTCTTC. This encodes CASSLRQGANNEQFF. This chain joins TRBV7-9 and TRBJ2-1; TRBD1 matches 10 bases. V dropped 2 bases and J dropped 5; count of bases not matched to a gene: 3. CDR3 length: 15 amino acids. Germline assignment: CDR1 SEHNR and CDR2 FQNEAQ (reference sequence). Full variable domain (outside the CDR3, taken from reference TRBV7-9 and TRBJ2-1): DTGVSQNPRHKITKRGQNVTFRCDPISEHNRLYWYRQTLGQGPEFLTYFQNEAQLEKSRLLSDRFSAERPKGSFSTLEIQRTEQGDSAMYLCASSLRQGANNEQFFGPGTRLTVL.